One sample yielded the 30 T cell receptor beta chains listed below, sequenced in a study of blood T cell repertoires in COVID-19 (dated by TCRdb to 2018 to 2021). The library was built by means of the immunoSEQ multiplex PCR assay. This is the immuneACCESS table as TCRdb keeps it, with only in-frame sequences that have V and J called. A part of the clones is gone; compared with another copy, unresolved V genes explain less than half, and the rest is unexplained. Within this sample are around 460,000 clones, with around 90% of them counted one time only. The ten largest clones represent 0.8% to 0.85% of the sample. The sample comprised peripheral blood. All receptors come from a man younger than 35 with COVID-19, enrolled during active disease.

The chain combines TRBV6-1 with TRBJ1-2; TRBD1 aligns across 7 bases. Germline V gene sequence: CDR1 MNHNS, CDR2 SASEGT. The CDR3 runs to 14 residues. The V segment lost 3 bases and the J segment 8 bases; nucleotides outside the gene matches: 9. CDR3 sequence (DNA): TGTGCCAGCAGTGACAAAACAGGGGTTCGGGGCTACACCTTC. This codes for CASSDKTGVRGYTF.

The chain uses TRBV7-2 and TRBJ2-3; D may be TRBD2 (5 bases). CDR3 length: 15 amino acids. Trimming took off 3 bases at V and 2 bases at J, with 12 bases between the two ends. Germline lookup yields CDR1 SGHTA and CDR2 FQGNSA. The CDR3 coding sequence is TGTGCCAGCAGCTTTCAGCGGAGCCACACAGATACGCAGTATTTT. It translates to CASSFQRSHTDTQYF.

Written as DNA, the CDR3 is TGTGCCAGCAGTCTCGGACAGGGAGGTGGAAACACCATATATTTT. Protein sequence: CASSLGQGGGNTIYF. The chain carries TRBV11-2 and TRBJ1-3; 8 nucleotides line up with TRBD1. Germline values: CDR1 SGHAT, CDR2 FQNNGV. The CDR3 sequence is 15 residues long. J gave up 3 bases and V 6 bases, and 7 bases lay outside the gene matches.

A single count supports this clone. CDR3 sequence: CASSLGSGGRRAAQYF. Written as DNA, the CDR3 is TGTGCCAGCAGCCTCGGATCTGGAGGCCGCCGCGCGGCCCAGTACTTC. The rearrangement links TRBV3-1 (or the pseudogene TRBV3-2) to TRBJ2-5, with D maybe TRBD2 (5 bases). V lost 4 bases to trimming and J lost 9 bases, with 24 bases between them. The V gene's germline CDR1 is LGHDT and CDR2 YNNKEL (reference sequence). This CDR3 comprises 16 residues.

A single count supports this clone. The chain employs TRBV7-6 and TRBJ2-3; TRBD1 matches 8 bases. J lost 0 bases, V lost 6 bases, and 17 bases had no gene match. The CDR3 runs to 19 residues. CDR1 and CDR2 from the germline V gene are SGHVS and FNYEAQ. CDR3 loop: CASSRSRQGTPYSTDTQYF. The CDR3 DNA sequence: TGTGCCAGCAGTCGAAGCCGACAGGGGACCCCATATAGCACAGATACGCAGTATTTT.

The chain employs TRBV25-1 and TRBJ1-1, with 7 bases aligning to TRBD1. This CDR3 has 14 residues. From germline, CDR1 is MGHDK and CDR2 SYGVNS. Losses at the gene ends were 3 bases for V and 9 bases for J; bases not matched to a gene: 10. The CDR3 DNA sequence: TGTGCCAGCAGTGACCTAGGGGGACAGCGGAAAGCTTTCTTT. Its protein is CASSDLGGQRKAFF.

This sequence joins TRBV9 and TRBJ2-7; 9 nucleotides match TRBD1. The CDR3 totals 15 residues. V trimming: 4 bases; J trimming: 3 bases; junction bases outside the gene matches: 8. The germline CDR1 and CDR2 sequences are SGDLS and YYNGEE. CDR3 DNA: TGTGCCAGCAGCCCGACTGGGACAGGGAGCTACGAGCAGTACTTC. This gives the protein CASSPTGTGSYEQYF.

The chain carries TRBV18 and TRBJ2-1; 8 bases agree with TRBD2. After removal of 6 bases from V and 12 bases from J, the junction contained 16 bases not matched to a gene. Germline V gene sequence: CDR1 KGHSH, CDR2 LQKENI. The CDR3 sequence is 15 residues long. In DNA form, the CDR3 reads TGTGCCAGCTCTCAGAGAGCGGGAGAGTCTGGGGGGCAGTTCTTC. Translating it yields CASSQRAGESGGQFF.

This clone was seen just once. The chain's CDR3 is CASSLRDRGYGYTF. The CDR3 DNA reads as TGTGCCAGCAGCCTCCGGGACAGAGGCTATGGCTACACCTTC. The chain carries TRBV7-8 and TRBJ1-2, with 7 bases fitting TRBD1. The CDR3 runs to 14 residues. CDR1 SGHVS and CDR2 FQNEAQ come from the germline V gene. Trimming took 5 bases from V and 4 from J; bases not matched to a gene: 7.

The gene calls are TRBV24-1 and TRBJ2-4, with a tentative D call TRBD2 (5 bases). V lost 4 bases to trimming and J lost 9 bases, with 15 bases between them. CDR3 length: 14 amino acids. Germline V gene sequence: CDR1 KGHDR, CDR2 SFDVKD. The CDR3 reads CATSEPTSLGIQYF. CDR3 sequence (DNA): TGTGCCACCAGTGAGCCCACTAGTCTAGGCATTCAGTACTTC.

The chain couples TRBV5-1 to TRBJ1-1; possible D gene TRBD1, 6 bases. The ends were cut back, 3 bases at V and 1 base at J, with 13 bases in the middle. This CDR3 contains 15 residues. The germline gives CDR1 SGHRS, CDR2 YFSETQ. The CDR3 DNA sequence: TGCGCCAGCAGCTGGAAACCAGGGGCGAACACTGAAGCTTTCTTT. It codes for CASSWKPGANTEAFF. Using reference TRBV5-1 and TRBJ1-1 for the parts outside the CDR3, the full variable domain is KAGVTQTPRYLIKTRGQQVTLSCSPISGHRSVSWYQQTPGQGLQFLFEYFSETQRNKGNFPGRFSGRQFSNSRSEMNVSTLELGDSALYLCASSWKPGANTEAFFGQGTRLTVV.

The chain recombines TRBV19 with TRBJ2-1; 11 bases line up with TRBD2. Losses at the gene ends were 3 bases for V and 1 base for J; bases not matched to a gene: 17. The CDR3 covers 21 residues. Looked up from germline, CDR1 is LNHDA and CDR2 is SQIVND (reference sequence). The CDR3 DNA sequence: TGTGCCAGTAGTATGAGTCCCCTGGCTAGCGGGAGGTGGTCGTCCTACAATGAGCAGTTCTTC. Translation: CASSMSPLASGRWSSYNEQFF.

The chain combines TRBV6-1 with TRBJ1-2; unclear D gene. Between the trimmed V and J ends, which lost 1 base and 5 bases, there was a span of 11 bases. Germline assignment: CDR1 MNHNS and CDR2 SASEGT. This CDR3 spans 14 amino acids. CDR3 amino acids: CASSEDTPPYGYTF. The DNA for the CDR3 is TGTGCCAGCAGTGAAGACACACCCCCATATGGCTACACCTTC.

The rearrangement links TRBV27 to TRBJ1-2; D may be TRBD1 (6 bases). V lost 2 bases and J lost 7, with 11 bases in between. This CDR3 is built from 13 residues. Germline values: CDR1 MNHEY, CDR2 SMNVEV (reference sequence). In nucleotides, the CDR3 is TGTGCCAGCAGTTTAGTCAGGGGTGGTGGCTACACCTTC. Residues: CASSLVRGGGYTF.

V is TRBV2 and J is TRBJ1-4, with TRBD1 as a possible D gene (6 bases). Trimming removed 6 bases at V and 5 bases at J, with 10 bases between. The CDR3 sequence is 13 residues long. Per the germline V gene, CDR1 is SNHLY and CDR2 is FYNNEI. CDR3 sequence reads: CASRWDTNEKLFF. The CDR3, as DNA: TGTGCCAGCAGGTGGGACACCAATGAAAAACTGTTTTTT. Together with reference TRBV2 and TRBJ1-4, the CDR3 gives the full variable domain: EPEVTQTPSHQVTQMGQEVILRCVPISNHLYFYWYRQILGQKVEFLVSFYNNEISEKSEIFDDQFSVERPDGSNFTLKIRSTKLEDSAMYFCASRWDTNEKLFFGSGTQLSVL.

The V and J genes are TRBV29-1 and TRBJ2-1; no firm D call. The CDR3 runs to 11 residues. The germline V gene has CDR1 SQVTM and CDR2 ANQGSEA. V was trimmed by 2 bases and J by 7 bases, leaving 6 bases between them. The CDR3 spells CSVEPANEQFF. Here the CDR3 DNA reads TGCAGCGTTGAACCAGCGAATGAGCAGTTCTTC.

The rearrangement uses TRBV7-9 and TRBJ1-6, with 7 bases aligning to TRBD1. The CDR3 consists of 12 residues. The germline V gene has CDR1 SEHNR and CDR2 FQNEAQ (reference sequence). The CDR3 DNA sequence: TGTGCGACAGGGCTCAGTAATTCACCCCTCCACTTT. Translating gives CATGLSNSPLHF.

This chain joins TRBV6-5 and TRBJ1-3; D is possibly TRBD1 (5 bases). V was shortened by 6 bases and J by 0 bases, with 9 bases between the two germline ends. The germline V gene has CDR1 MNHEY and CDR2 SVGAGI. The CDR3 contains 14 residues. This chain's CDR3 is CASSLQGSGNTIYF. DNA of the CDR3: TGTGCCAGCAGCCTCCAGGGCTCTGGAAACACCATATATTTT.

The chain employs TRBV18 and TRBJ2-6; tentative D call: TRBD2 (5 bases). V was clipped by 3 bases and J by 0 bases, with 18 bases between them. This CDR3 is built from 19 residues. Germline assignment: CDR1 KGHSH and CDR2 LQKENI. In nucleotides, the CDR3 is TGTGCCAGCTCACCGCAATCGGGATTATCGAGCTCTGGGGCCAACGTCCTGACTTTC. Translation gives CASSPQSGLSSSGANVLTF.

The gene calls are TRBV12-5 and TRBJ2-7; 8 bases align to TRBD2. Germline V gene data show CDR1 as LGHNT and CDR2 as FRNRAP. CDR3 length: 17 amino acids. Trimming took 3 bases from V and 2 from J; bases not matched to a gene: 12. The CDR3 is CASGFELAGGKPYEQYF. The CDR3 nucleotides are TGTGCTAGTGGTTTCGAGTTGGCGGGAGGCAAACCCTACGAGCAGTACTTC.

This chain uses TRBV5-8 with TRBJ1-1; 7 nucleotides line up with TRBD1. The CDR3 has 15 amino acids. The germline V gene encodes CDR1 SGHTS and CDR2 YDEGEE. The junction had 5 bases not matched to a gene; V was cut back by 2 bases and J by 1 base. CDR3 sequence reads: CASSFRWTGNTEAFF. The CDR3 DNA reads TGTGCCAGCAGCTTCCGATGGACAGGGAACACTGAAGCTTTCTTT.

V usage is TRBV7-9 and J usage is TRBJ2-3; D remains unclear. CDR3 length equals 13 residues. Trimming took 2 bases from V and 6 from J, leaving 9 bases between them. Germline V lookup: CDR1 SEHNR, CDR2 FQNEAQ (reference sequence). The CDR3 spells CASSLYEADTQYF. As DNA, the CDR3 is TGTGCCAGCAGCTTATACGAAGCGGATACGCAGTATTTT. The whole variable domain, remainder taken from reference TRBV7-9 and TRBJ2-3, is DTGVSQNPRHKITKRGQNVTFRCDPISEHNRLYWYRQTLGQGPEFLTYFQNEAQLEKSRLLSDRFSAERPKGSFSTLEIQRTEQGDSAMYLCASSLYEADTQYFGPGTRLTVL.

This clone has only one observation. The chain uses TRBV6-1 and TRBJ2-1; D remains unclear. Germline V gene lookup returns CDR1 MNHNS and CDR2 SASEGT. This CDR3 is built from 14 residues. The ends were cut back, 2 bases at V and 8 bases at J, with 13 bases in the middle. The CDR3 loop reads CASSELASLHEQFF. The CDR3 coding sequence is TGTGCCAGCAGTGAATTGGCATCCCTCCATGAGCAGTTCTTC.

This chain links TRBV4-1 with TRBJ2-7; D gene ambiguous. CDR1 and CDR2 (germline): MGHRA, YSYEKL. This CDR3 comprises 13 residues. Between the trimmed V and J ends, which lost 1 base and 3 bases, there was a span of 7 bases. This chain's CDR3 is CASSQASFYEQYF. The CDR3 nucleotides are TGCGCCAGCAGCCAAGCCTCTTTCTACGAGCAGTACTTC.

The chain couples TRBV4-1 to TRBJ2-7, with 7 bases that match TRBD1. The CDR3 is 12 amino acids. Germline V CDR1 and CDR2: MGHRA, YSYEKL. V trimming: 1 base; J trimming: 6 bases; junction bases outside the gene matches: 0. The CDR3 DNA reads TGCGCCAGCAGCCAAGGGACAGGCGAGCAGTACTTC. This codes for CASSQGTGEQYF.

The V and J genes are TRBV5-1 and TRBJ2-5, with D unclear. CDR3 length: 13 residues. The germline gives CDR1 SGHRS, CDR2 YFSETQ. Trimming cost V 4 bases and J 1 base, with 8 bases left between them. The CDR3: CASSPSFQETQYF. CDR3 sequence (DNA): TGCGCCAGCAGCCCCAGTTTCCAAGAGACCCAGTACTTC.

With regard to this clone: Other nucleotide sequences in the sample specify the same CDR3. This chain links TRBV12-3 or TRBV12-4 with TRBJ2-5, with 8 bases matching TRBD2. CDR3 length: 12 amino acids. Germline trimming cut 9 bases from V and 4 bases from J; bases unmatched to any gene: 4. The CDR3 DNA reads as TGTGCCAGTAGCGGGACCGGAGAGACCCAGTACTTC. Its protein product is CASSGTGETQYF.

The chain employs TRBV13 and TRBJ2-5, with 8 bases identical to TRBD2. The ends lost 1 base at V and 5 bases at J; junction bases unmatched: 6. The CDR3 has 15 residues. Per the germline V gene, CDR1 is PRHDT and CDR2 is FYEKMQ (reference sequence). DNA for the CDR3: TGTGCCAGCAGCTTAGCACTAGCGGAGGGGGAGACCCAGTACTTC. Residues: CASSLALAEGETQYF.

The chain links TRBV18 to TRBJ1-6; 7 nucleotides agree with TRBD1. Germline CDR1 is KGHSH and CDR2 is LQKENI. The trim removed 3 bases at V and 0 bases at J, leaving 8 bases unmatched. The CDR3 consists of 18 residues. The CDR3 loop is CASSPGDSQSSYNSPLHF. Here the CDR3 DNA reads TGTGCCAGCTCACCCGGGGACAGTCAGAGCTCCTATAATTCACCCCTCCACTTT.

The chain employs TRBV4-1 and TRBJ1-2; TRBD1 agrees at 7 bases. The V gene end was trimmed by 0 bases and the J gene end by 3 bases; junction bases not matched to a gene: 10. The CDR3 covers 17 residues. The germline V gene has CDR1 MGHRA and CDR2 YSYEKL. The CDR3, as DNA: TGCGCCAGCAGCCAAGATCCGAGGGGGCTTCGTGACTATGGCTACACCTTC. It translates to CASSQDPRGLRDYGYTF.